Below, 3 T cell receptor beta chains from the same sample are listed, as sequenced in a study of T cell repertoires in cytomegalovirus infection. TCRdb reprocessed the reads via MiXCR and lists one record per CDR3 protein. The repertoire holds 150,000 to 200,000 distinct CDR3 sequences, approximately 30% seen once, with around 29% in the top ten. The specimen sequenced was PBMCs. Every receptor here comes from a human donor in good health (CMV status not recorded). Some clones in this sample may be carry-over from other donors' samples.

Comment on this clonotype: A much larger clone lies a single base off, so this may be a read error. The V call is TRBV7-2, the J call TRBJ1-2; unclear D gene. Germline V gives CDR1 SGHTA, CDR2 FQGNSA. CDR3 size: 14 residues. The germline V and J ends were trimmed by 1 base and 5 bases, with 11 bases remaining between them. CDR3 nucleotide sequence: TGTGCCAGCAGCTTAGTGTGGCAGATGTATGGCTACACCTTC. It is translated as CASSLVWQMYGYTF.

This clonotype is a singleton in its sample. J is TRBJ1-5 and V is TRBV18, with D unresolved. Trimming took 6 bases from V and 6 from J, leaving 18 bases between them. The CDR3 sequence is 15 residues long. The germline V gene encodes CDR1 KGHSH and CDR2 LQKENI. The DNA of the CDR3 is TGTGCCAGCTCTCAGAAGGACGGGGAGGGTCAGCCCCAGCATTTT. Its translation: CASSQKDGEGQPQHF.

The rearrangement links TRBV6-2 or TRBV6-3 to TRBJ1-2; unclear D gene. Trimming removed 6 bases at V and 9 bases at J, with 11 bases between. The CDR3 extends over 11 amino acids. CDR1 is MNHEY and CDR2 is SVGEGT in the germline V gene. The CDR3 nucleotides read TGTGCCAGCAGCACCCGTGGTCGCTACACCTTC. Translated, it gives CASSTRGRYTF.